The 13 T cell receptor beta chains reported below all come from one sample, sequenced in a study of T cells in Graves' hyperthyroidism and ophthalmopathy. From RNA transcripts, TCR beta CDR3 regions were amplified. HTBI primers drove first-round RT-PCR of the TCR CDR3. TCRdb analysed the multiplex PCR reads with MiXCR anew, one entry per CDR3 protein. The sample includes 550,000 to 650,000 distinct CDR3 sequences, 14% seen only once; the top ten take approximately 14%. Source material: blood. The receptors come from a woman aged 40 to 50 with Graves' hyperthyroidism.

The J gene is TRBJ1-5, the V gene TRBV6-1; D perhaps matches TRBD1 (5 bases). The CDR3 has 14 residues. The germline V and J ends were trimmed by 8 bases and 5 bases, with 16 bases remaining between them. CDR1 MNHNS and CDR2 SASEGT come from the germline V gene. The CDR3 sequence is CASPGGGEDQPQHF. In DNA form, the CDR3 reads TGTGCCAGCCCGGGGGGGGGGGAGGATCAGCCCCAGCATTTT.

This clonotype was seen ten or more times. V gene TRBV28 combines with J gene TRBJ1-2; 7 nucleotides align to TRBD1. With V trimmed by 2 bases and J by 4 bases, 4 bases remained unmatched. The germline V gene has CDR1 MDHEN and CDR2 SYDVKM. The CDR3 length is 14 residues. CDR3 sequence reads: CASSLPDRAYGYTF. The CDR3 nucleotides are TGTGCCAGCAGTTTACCCGACAGGGCCTATGGCTACACCTTC.

This clonotype was counted many times. The chain links TRBV9 to TRBJ2-5; D remains unclear. The V and J ends lost 2 bases and 3 bases respectively, with 11 bases between them. The CDR3 loop spans 14 amino acids. Germline CDR1 SGDLS, CDR2 YYNGEE. For the CDR3, the DNA is TGTGCCAGCAGCGTTGAAGGGATTGAAGAGACCCAGTACTTC. Its protein product is CASSVEGIEETQYF.

This clonotype was observed at least ten times. V gene TRBV12-3 or TRBV12-4 combines with J gene TRBJ2-1; either TRBD1 or TRBD2 may supply D (7 bases each). The V end was cut by 4 bases, the J end by 2 bases, with 12 bases between. CDR3 length equals 15 residues. CDR3 amino acids: CASSSGGGAYNEQFF. The CDR3 nucleotides read TGTGCCAGCAGTTCAGGGGGGGGGGCCTACAATGAGCAGTTCTTC.

The table lists this clonotype with many counts. The CDR3 spells CASSRGSYNEQFF. The DNA of the CDR3 is TGTGCCAGCAGTCGCGGGAGTTACAATGAGCAGTTCTTC. This chain uses TRBV28 with TRBJ2-1; 7 bases align to TRBD2. The CDR3 runs to 13 residues. Trimming cost V 5 bases and J 4 bases; bases outside gene matches: 2. CDR1 and CDR2 from the germline V gene are MDHEN and SYDVKM.

The rearrangement uses TRBV20-1 and TRBJ1-5, with 10 bases aligning to TRBD1. CDR3 size: 17 residues. Germline loops: CDR1 DFQATT, CDR2 SNEGSKA (reference sequence). V was clipped by 0 bases and J by 4 bases; unmatched bases: 9. The CDR3 sequence: CSARDAGQGLRNQPQHF. In DNA form, the CDR3 reads TGCAGTGCTAGAGATGCGGGACAGGGGTTACGAAATCAGCCCCAGCATTTT.

The chain links TRBV9 to TRBJ2-7; unclear D gene. The germline CDR1 and CDR2 sequences are SGDLS and YYNGEE. V was trimmed by 0 bases and J by 4 bases, leaving 14 bases between them. The CDR3 is 15 residues long. CDR3 DNA: TGTGCCAGCAGCGTAGAGACCGGCCCTCGGTACGAGCAGTACTTC. This codes for CASSVETGPRYEQYF.

In DNA, the CDR3 is TGTGCCAACCCGAAACTGCGTCCCTGGGAAAAACTGTTTTTT. Translated: CANPKLRPWEKLFF. This chain connects TRBV6-1 to TRBJ1-4, with D unclear. V was clipped by 10 bases and J by 8 bases, with 20 bases between them. This CDR3 region has 14 residues. Germline CDR1 is MNHNS and CDR2 is SASEGT.

V is TRBV24-1 and J is TRBJ2-5; no firm D call. This CDR3 is 14 amino acids long. Trimming took off 4 bases at V and 5 bases at J, with 13 bases between the two ends. The germline gives CDR1 KGHDR, CDR2 SFDVKD. The CDR3 DNA is TGTGCCACCAGTGACCCTATGAGATGGGAGACCCAGTACTTC. Translation gives CATSDPMRWETQYF.

At least ten counts were recorded for this clonotype. This rearrangement joins TRBV27 to TRBJ1-1, with a possible D match to TRBD1 (6 bases). CDR1 is MNHEY and CDR2 is SMNVEV in the germline V gene (reference sequence). V shed 4 bases and J shed 3 bases, with 15 bases lying between them. The CDR3 loop spans 15 amino acids. This chain's CDR3 is CASSSSTGWDTEAFF. CDR3 sequence (DNA): TGTGCCAGCAGTTCGTCCACAGGGTGGGACACTGAAGCTTTCTTT.

Many counts were recorded for this clonotype. CDR3 residues: CASSFLGLATQETQYF. The CDR3 DNA follows: TGTGCCAGCAGTTTCCTTGGACTAGCGACACAAGAGACCCAGTACTTC. The chain has TRBV28 and TRBJ2-5; 9 bases align to TRBD2. The CDR3 consists of 16 residues. Trimming removed 3 bases from V and 2 bases from J; junction bases left unmatched: 7. Per the germline V gene, CDR1 is MDHEN and CDR2 is SYDVKM.

At least ten counts were recorded for this clonotype. The chain links TRBV5-6 to TRBJ2-1; D may be TRBD2 (5 bases). This CDR3 contains 16 residues. Looked up from germline, CDR1 is SGHDT and CDR2 is YYEEEE. V dropped 0 bases and J dropped 8 bases, with 18 bases sitting between them. The CDR3 bases are TGTGCCAGCAGCTTGGCCGGGATCCCTCCTTTCTATGAGCAGTTCTTC. This translates into CASSLAGIPPFYEQFF.

This sequence joins TRBV5-1 and TRBJ2-2, with TRBD1 as a possible D gene (6 bases). V lost 5 bases and J 6 bases, leaving 20 bases between the germline ends. The germline gives CDR1 SGHRS, CDR2 YFSETQ. This CDR3 is 16 amino acids long. CDR3 nucleotides: TGCGCCAGCAGAATCGGTAACAGGGAAGAATCCGGGGAGCTGTTTTTT. This translates into CASRIGNREESGELFF.